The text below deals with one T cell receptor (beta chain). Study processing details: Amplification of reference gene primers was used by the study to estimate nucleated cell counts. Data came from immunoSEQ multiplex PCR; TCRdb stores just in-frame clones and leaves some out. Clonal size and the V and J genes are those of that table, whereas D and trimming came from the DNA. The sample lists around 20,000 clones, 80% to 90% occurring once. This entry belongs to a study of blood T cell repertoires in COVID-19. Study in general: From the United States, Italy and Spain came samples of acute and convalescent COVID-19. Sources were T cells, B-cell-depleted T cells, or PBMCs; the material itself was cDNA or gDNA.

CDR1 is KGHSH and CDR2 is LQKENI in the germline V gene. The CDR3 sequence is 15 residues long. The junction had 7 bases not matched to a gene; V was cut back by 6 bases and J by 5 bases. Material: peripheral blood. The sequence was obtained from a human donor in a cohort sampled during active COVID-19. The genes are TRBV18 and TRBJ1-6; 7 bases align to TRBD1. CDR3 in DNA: TGTGCCAGCTCCCTTGGGACAGCCAATAATTCACCCCTCCACTTT. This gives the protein CASSLGTANNSPLHF.